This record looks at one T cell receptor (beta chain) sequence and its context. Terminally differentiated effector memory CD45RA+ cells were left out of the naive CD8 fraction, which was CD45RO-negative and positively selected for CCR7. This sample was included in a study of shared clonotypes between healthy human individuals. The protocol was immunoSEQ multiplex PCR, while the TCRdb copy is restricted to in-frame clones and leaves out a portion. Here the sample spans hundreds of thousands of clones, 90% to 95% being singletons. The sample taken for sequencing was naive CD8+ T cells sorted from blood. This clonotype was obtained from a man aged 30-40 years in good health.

CDR3 coding DNA: TGTGCCAGCAGCCTCCTGTCAGCTATGAACACTGAAGCTTTCTTT. Its translation: CASSLLSAMNTEAFF. The genes are TRBV5-5 and TRBJ1-1; no clear D gene. The CDR3 extends over 15 amino acids. V lost 4 bases and J lost 0, with 13 bases in between. Germline V lookup: CDR1 SGHKS, CDR2 YYEKEE (reference sequence).